The 13 T cell receptor beta chains in this list originate from one sample, sequenced in a study of HIV-infected patients and healthy controls. Reverse transcription used 500 to 550 ng RNA and constant-region primers for alpha and beta. Each of the alpha and beta chains got its own library through chain-specific third strand synthesis with indices. TCRdb ran MiXCR on the 5' RACE reads and lists one entry per CDR3 protein. The sample consists of more than 5,500 distinct CDR3 sequences, roughly 25% of them appearing once. All unsorted peripheral T cells were captured because whole blood was used without fractionation. Source: blood, taken before antiretroviral therapy. Source of these receptors: an adult with HIV infection.

This clonotype was counted at least ten times. The chain is built from TRBV19 and TRBJ2-2; D is possibly TRBD1 (5 bases). CDR1 LNHDA and CDR2 SQIVND come from the germline V gene (reference sequence). V dropped 6 bases and J dropped 7 bases, with 15 bases sitting between them. CDR3 length: 14 amino acids. The CDR3, as DNA: TGTGCCAGTAGACCGAAGAAGGGGCACGGGGAGCTGTTTTTT. Its protein is CASRPKKGHGELFF.

This clonotype was counted only a few times. V usage is TRBV4-2 and J usage is TRBJ2-7, with TRBD1 matching 8 bases. Trimming at V came to 1 base and at J to 2 bases, leaving 4 bases not matched to a gene. CDR1 is LGHNA and CDR2 is YNFKEQ in the germline V gene. The CDR3 is made up of 15 amino acids. The CDR3 nucleotides are TGTGCCAGCAGCCAAGTACCGGGACAGGCCTACGAGCAGTACTTC. Translated, it gives CASSQVPGQAYEQYF.

Ten or more counts support this clonotype. V usage is TRBV18 and J usage is TRBJ1-4, with 9 nucleotides matching TRBD1. This CDR3 has 13 amino acids. Looked up from germline, CDR1 is KGHSH and CDR2 is LQKENI. The J segment lost 6 bases and the V segment lost 8 bases, leaving 4 bases of the junction unmatched. The CDR3 spells CASSRDRDEKLFF. The CDR3 DNA reads as TGTGCCAGCAGCCGGGACAGGGATGAAAAACTGTTTTTT.

With respect to this clonotype: A much bigger clone sits one base away, suggesting this may be a read error. V is TRBV6-5 and J is TRBJ1-2, with 10 bases that match TRBD1. The germline V gene has CDR1 MNHEY and CDR2 SVGAGI. Trimming took 4 bases from V and 10 from J; bases not matched to a gene: 9. This CDR3 contains 14 residues. The CDR3, as DNA: TGTGCCAGCAGTTCCTCCGGGACAGGGGATGTCTACACCTTC. This encodes CASSSSGTGDVYTF.

This clonotype was picked up many times. The chain has TRBV2 and TRBJ1-1, with a weak D call TRBD1 (6 bases). Germline CDR1 reads SNHLY; CDR2 reads FYNNEI. The V and J ends lost 2 bases and 4 bases respectively, with 14 bases between them. The CDR3 spans 15 residues. CDR3 in DNA: TGTGCCAGCAGTGAATACCGGGGGGCCGGCACTGAAGCTTTCTTT. Its protein product is CASSEYRGAGTEAFF.

This clonotype has a count of ten or more. This chain connects TRBV27 to TRBJ2-2; 8 nucleotides align to TRBD1. CDR1 MNHEY and CDR2 SMNVEV come from the germline V gene (reference sequence). Trimming at V came to 7 bases and at J to 6 bases, leaving 16 bases not matched to a gene. The CDR3 contains 17 residues. CDR3 DNA sequence: TGTGCCAGCACCTCGCCAGGGGGCGCTTCGAATCCCGGGGAGCTGTTTTTT. Encoded protein: CASTSPGGASNPGELFF.

As regards this clonotype: A much larger clone differs from this one at a single base, so this may be a read error. V gene TRBV2 combines with J gene TRBJ2-2; TRBD1 aligns across 8 bases. The germline V gene has CDR1 SNHLY and CDR2 FYNNEI. This CDR3 has 18 amino acids. CDR3 bases: TGTGCCAGCAGTGAAGCGGCGCCGGGACAGGAAGCGGCCGGGGAGATGTTTTTT. This encodes CASSEAAPGQEAAGEMFF.

At least ten counts were recorded for this clonotype. The chain joins TRBV28 to TRBJ1-6; unclear D gene. The CDR3 runs to 15 residues. Trimming shortened V by 6 bases and J by 0 bases, and 9 bases separated the two germline ends. Germline CDR1 and CDR2: MDHEN and SYDVKM. Written as DNA, the CDR3 is TGTGCCAGCAGCGAACAGAGCTCCTATAATTCACCCCTCCACTTT. It translates to CASSEQSSYNSPLHF.

In this sample, this clonotype turned up once. This chain uses TRBV6-1 with TRBJ2-5, with 8 bases lining up with TRBD2. V dropped 1 base and J dropped 7; count of bases not matched to a gene: 11. This CDR3 has 16 residues. CDR1 and CDR2 from the germline V gene are MNHNS and SASEGT. The CDR3 loop reads CASSEEGSGTLGTQYF. CDR3 nucleotide sequence: TGTGCCAGCAGTGAAGAAGGTAGCGGGACCCTTGGGACCCAGTACTTC.

V is TRBV20-1 and J is TRBJ2-3; 8 bases fit TRBD2. CDR3 length equals 18 residues. The ends lost 3 bases at V and 2 bases at J; junction bases unmatched: 16. Germline V CDR1 and CDR2: DFQATT, SNEGSKA (reference sequence). CDR3 residues: CSARGKILAEGITDTQYF. Written as DNA, the CDR3 is TGCAGTGCTAGGGGGAAGATACTAGCGGAGGGAATCACAGATACGCAGTATTTT.

This CDR3 reads CASSAGRAGPLFNYGYTF. The DNA of the CDR3 is TGTGCCAGCAGCGCCGGCCGGGCAGGGCCCCTCTTTAACTATGGCTACACCTTC. The rearrangement joins TRBV11-2 to TRBJ1-2, with D tentatively TRBD1 (5 bases). Trimming took off 5 bases at V and 1 base at J, with 23 bases between the two ends. This CDR3 comprises 18 residues. The germline V gene encodes CDR1 SGHAT and CDR2 FQNNGV.

This clonotype was detected many times. The chain joins TRBV20-1 to TRBJ2-1; D perhaps matches TRBD2 (6 bases). CDR3 length: 14 amino acids. Between the trimmed V and J ends, which lost 0 bases and 9 bases, there was a span of 15 bases. Looked up from germline, CDR1 is DFQATT and CDR2 is SNEGSKA (reference sequence). In DNA form, the CDR3 reads TGCAGTGCTAGAGAAAGCGGAGGGAGCACTGAGCAGTTCTTC. The encoded protein is CSARESGGSTEQFF.

This clonotype is categorized as medium-sized. J is TRBJ2-7 and V is TRBV6-2 or TRBV6-3, with D possibly being TRBD1 (6 bases). The CDR3 covers 16 residues. V gave up 5 bases and J gave up 1 base, with 18 bases separating them. Germline V lookup: CDR1 MNHEY, CDR2 SVGEGT. This CDR3 reads CASSTRPRQESYEQYF. The DNA of the CDR3 is TGTGCCAGCAGTACCCGACCGAGACAGGAGTCCTACGAGCAGTACTTC.